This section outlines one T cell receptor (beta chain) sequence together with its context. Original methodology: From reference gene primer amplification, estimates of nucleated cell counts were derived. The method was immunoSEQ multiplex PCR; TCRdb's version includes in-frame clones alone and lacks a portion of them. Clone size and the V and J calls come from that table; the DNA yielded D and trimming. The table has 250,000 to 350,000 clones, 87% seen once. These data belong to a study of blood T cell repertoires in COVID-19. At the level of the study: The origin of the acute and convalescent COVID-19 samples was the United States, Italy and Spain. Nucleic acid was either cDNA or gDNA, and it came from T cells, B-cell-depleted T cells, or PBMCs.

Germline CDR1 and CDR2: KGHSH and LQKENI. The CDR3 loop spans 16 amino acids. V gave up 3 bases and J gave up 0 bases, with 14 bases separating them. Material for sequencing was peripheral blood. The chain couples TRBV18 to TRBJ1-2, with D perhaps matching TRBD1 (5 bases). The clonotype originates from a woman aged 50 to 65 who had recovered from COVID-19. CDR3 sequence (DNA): TGTGCCAGCTCACCTTCGGCAGGGACTCCTAACTATGGCTACACCTTC. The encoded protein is CASSPSAGTPNYGYTF.